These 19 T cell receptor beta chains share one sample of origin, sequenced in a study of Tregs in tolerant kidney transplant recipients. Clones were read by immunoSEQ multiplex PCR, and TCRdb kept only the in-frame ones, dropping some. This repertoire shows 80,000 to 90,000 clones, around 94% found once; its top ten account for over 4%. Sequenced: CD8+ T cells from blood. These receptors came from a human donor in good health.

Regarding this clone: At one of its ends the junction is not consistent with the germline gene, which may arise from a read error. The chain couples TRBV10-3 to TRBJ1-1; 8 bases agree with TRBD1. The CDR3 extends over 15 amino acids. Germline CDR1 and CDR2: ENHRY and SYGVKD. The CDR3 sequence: CAVSDPRGLGIEAFF. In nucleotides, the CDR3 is TGTGCCGTCAGTGACCCCAGGGGGCTGGGTATCGAAGCTTTCTTT.

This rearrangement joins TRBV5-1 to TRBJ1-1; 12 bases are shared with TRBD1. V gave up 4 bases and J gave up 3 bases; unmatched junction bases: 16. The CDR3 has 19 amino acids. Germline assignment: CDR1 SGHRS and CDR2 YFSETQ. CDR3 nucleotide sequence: TGCGCCAGCAGCCACGCCTACACCGGGACAGGGGGCGCCGACACTGAAGCTTTCTTT. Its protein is CASSHAYTGTGGADTEAFF.

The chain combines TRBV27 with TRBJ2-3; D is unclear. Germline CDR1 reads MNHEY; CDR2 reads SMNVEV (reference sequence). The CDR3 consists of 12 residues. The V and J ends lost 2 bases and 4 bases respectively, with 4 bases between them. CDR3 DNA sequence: TGTGCCAGCAGTTTAAGGTCAGATACGCAGTATTTT. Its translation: CASSLRSDTQYF.

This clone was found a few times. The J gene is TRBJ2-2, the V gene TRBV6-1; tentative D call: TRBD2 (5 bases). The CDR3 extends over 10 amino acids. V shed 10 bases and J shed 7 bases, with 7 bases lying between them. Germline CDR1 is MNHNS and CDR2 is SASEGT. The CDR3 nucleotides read TGTGCCACCGGGGACGGGGAGCTGTTTTTT. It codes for CATGDGELFF.

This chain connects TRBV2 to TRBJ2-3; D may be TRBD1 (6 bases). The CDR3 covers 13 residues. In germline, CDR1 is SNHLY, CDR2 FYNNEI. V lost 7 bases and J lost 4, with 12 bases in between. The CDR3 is CASNPRGPDTQYF. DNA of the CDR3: TGTGCCAGCAATCCCAGGGGCCCAGATACGCAGTATTTT.

CDR3 sequence (DNA): TGCGCCAGCAGTCCGAGAGGGTCCAGGTGGGCCACTGAAGCTTTCTTT. This encodes CASSPRGSRWATEAFF. The chain links TRBV10-2 to TRBJ1-1, with D unresolved. The V end was cut by 5 bases, the J end by 4 bases, with 20 bases between. This CDR3 comprises 16 residues. Germline lookup yields CDR1 WSHSY and CDR2 SAAADI.

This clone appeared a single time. The CDR3 here is CASSLGQNYTF. The CDR3 DNA reads as TGTGCCAGCAGCTTAGGACAGAACTACACCTTC. The genes are TRBV7-9 and TRBJ1-2; possibly TRBD1 for D (5 bases). Per germline, CDR1 SEHNR and CDR2 FQNEAQ (reference sequence). The V end was cut by 1 base, the J end by 10 bases, with 7 bases between. The CDR3 has 11 amino acids.

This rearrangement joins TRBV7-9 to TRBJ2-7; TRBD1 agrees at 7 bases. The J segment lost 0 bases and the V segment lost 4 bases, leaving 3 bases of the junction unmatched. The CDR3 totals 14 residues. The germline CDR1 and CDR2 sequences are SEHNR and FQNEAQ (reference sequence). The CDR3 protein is CASSSWTGSYEQYF. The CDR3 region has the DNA TGTGCCAGCAGCTCGTGGACAGGCTCCTACGAGCAGTACTTC. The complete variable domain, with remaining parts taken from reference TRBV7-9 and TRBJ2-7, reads DTGVSQNPRHKITKRGQNVTFRCDPISEHNRLYWYRQTLGQGPEFLTYFQNEAQLEKSRLLSDRFSAERPKGSFSTLEIQRTEQGDSAMYLCASSSWTGSYEQYFGPGTRLTVT.

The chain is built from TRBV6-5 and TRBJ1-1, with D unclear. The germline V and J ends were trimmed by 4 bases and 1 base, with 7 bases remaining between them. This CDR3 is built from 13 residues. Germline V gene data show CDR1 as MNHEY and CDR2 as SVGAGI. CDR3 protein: CASSSSENTEAFF. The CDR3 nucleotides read TGTGCCAGCAGTTCATCCGAGAACACTGAAGCTTTCTTT.

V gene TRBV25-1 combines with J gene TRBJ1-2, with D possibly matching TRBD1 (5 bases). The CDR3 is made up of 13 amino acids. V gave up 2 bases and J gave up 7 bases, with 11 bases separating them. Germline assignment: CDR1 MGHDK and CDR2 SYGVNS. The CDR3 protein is CASSETRDRGYTF. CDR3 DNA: TGTGCCAGCAGTGAAACCAGGGACCGTGGCTACACCTTC.

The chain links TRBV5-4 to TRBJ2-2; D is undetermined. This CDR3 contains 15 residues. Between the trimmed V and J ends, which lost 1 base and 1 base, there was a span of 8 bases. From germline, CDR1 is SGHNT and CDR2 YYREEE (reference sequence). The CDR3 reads CASSLWQMNTGELFF. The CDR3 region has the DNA TGTGCCAGCAGCTTGTGGCAGATGAACACCGGGGAGCTGTTTTTT.

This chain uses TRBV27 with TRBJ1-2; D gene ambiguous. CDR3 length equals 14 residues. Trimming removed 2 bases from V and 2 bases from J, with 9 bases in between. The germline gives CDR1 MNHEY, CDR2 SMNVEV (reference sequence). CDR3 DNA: TGTGCCAGCAGTTTAACGGTTCCCAACTATGGCTACACCTTC. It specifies CASSLTVPNYGYTF.

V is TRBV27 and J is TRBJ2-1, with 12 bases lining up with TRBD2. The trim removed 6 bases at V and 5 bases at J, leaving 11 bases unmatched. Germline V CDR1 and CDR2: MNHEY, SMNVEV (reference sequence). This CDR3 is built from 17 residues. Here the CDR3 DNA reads TGTGCCAGCAGCCCCGTCCTAGCGGGGGGGCCCCACAATGAGCAGTTCTTC. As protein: CASSPVLAGGPHNEQFF.

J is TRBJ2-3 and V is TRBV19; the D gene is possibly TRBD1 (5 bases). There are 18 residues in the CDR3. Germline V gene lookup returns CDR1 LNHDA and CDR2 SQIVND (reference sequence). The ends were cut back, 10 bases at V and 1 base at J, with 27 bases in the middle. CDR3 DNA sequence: TGTGCCAACCCTAGATCGTGGGGCTACCGGAGCCGCACAGATACGCAGTATTTT. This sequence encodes CANPRSWGYRSRTDTQYF. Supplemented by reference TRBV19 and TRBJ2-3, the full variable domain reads DGGITQSPKYLFRKEGQNVTLSCEQNLNHDAMYWYRQDPGQGLRLIYYSQIVNDFQKGDIAEGYSVSREKKESFPLTVTSAQKNPTAFYLCANPRSWGYRSRTDTQYFGPGTRLTVL.

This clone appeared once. The CDR3 loop is CASSFLGGHPREQYF. DNA of the CDR3: TGTGCCAGCAGCTTTTTAGGGGGGCACCCCCGGGAGCAGTACTTC. The chain couples TRBV7-8 to TRBJ2-7, with D possibly being TRBD1 or TRBD2 (6 bases each). V gave up 3 bases and J gave up 7 bases, with 19 bases separating them. The CDR3 totals 15 residues. From germline, CDR1 is SGHVS and CDR2 FQNEAQ.

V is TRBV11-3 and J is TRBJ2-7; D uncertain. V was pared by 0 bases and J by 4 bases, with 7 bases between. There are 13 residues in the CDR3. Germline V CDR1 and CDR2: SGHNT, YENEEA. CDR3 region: CASSLDSRYEQYF. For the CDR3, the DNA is TGTGCCAGCAGCTTAGATTCTCGGTACGAGCAGTACTTC.

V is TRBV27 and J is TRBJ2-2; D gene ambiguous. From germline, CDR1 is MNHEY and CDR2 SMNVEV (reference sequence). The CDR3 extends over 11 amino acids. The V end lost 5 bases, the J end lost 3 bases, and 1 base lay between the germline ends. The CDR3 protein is CASSDTGELFF. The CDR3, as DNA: TGTGCCAGCAGTGACACCGGGGAGCTGTTTTTT.

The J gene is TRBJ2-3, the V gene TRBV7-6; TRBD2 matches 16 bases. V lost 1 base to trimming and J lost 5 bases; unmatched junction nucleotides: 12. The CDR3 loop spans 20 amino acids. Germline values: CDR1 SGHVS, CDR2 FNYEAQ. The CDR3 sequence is CASSLGIVSGTSGRGDTQYF. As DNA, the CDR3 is TGTGCCAGCAGCTTAGGGATCGTATCCGGGACTAGCGGGAGGGGAGATACGCAGTATTTT.

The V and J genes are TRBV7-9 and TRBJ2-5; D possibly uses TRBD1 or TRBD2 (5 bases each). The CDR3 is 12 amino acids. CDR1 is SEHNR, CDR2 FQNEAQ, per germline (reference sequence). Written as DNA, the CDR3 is TGTGCAGTGAGGGGTTATCAAGTCGGGCAGTACTTC. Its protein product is CAVRGYQVGQYF.